The text below deals with one T cell receptor (beta chain). Study processing details: Nucleated cell counts were estimated from reference gene primer amplification. TCRdb keeps only in-frame clones here, not all; method: immunoSEQ multiplex PCR. D and trimming come from the DNA, and the V and J calls and clone size come from that table. This sample has around 170,000 clones, with 85% to 90% found just once. This entry comes from a study of blood T cell repertoires in COVID-19. For the study at large: Samples representing acute and convalescent COVID-19 were sourced from the United States, Italy and Spain. The analysed material was cDNA or gDNA that came from T cells, B-cell-depleted T cells, or PBMCs.

V was shortened by 1 base and J by 4 bases, with 10 bases between the two germline ends. This CDR3 contains 14 residues. Per the germline V gene, CDR1 is KGHSH and CDR2 is LQKENI. This chain links TRBV18 with TRBJ2-5; possibly TRBD1 for D (6 bases). Input material: peripheral blood. This TCR derives from a young woman with active or convalescent COVID-19. The CDR3 spells CASSPLQQGETQYF. For the CDR3, the DNA is TGTGCCAGCTCACCACTTCAACAGGGAGAGACCCAGTACTTC.